This T cell receptor (beta chain) was observed in a study of blood T cell repertoires in COVID-19. Study in general: Material from acute and convalescent COVID-19 was sourced from the United States, Italy and Spain.

The V segment lost 4 bases and the J segment 0 bases; nucleotides outside the gene matches: 6. Germline V gives CDR1 SGHNT, CDR2 YYREEE (reference sequence). This CDR3 region has 15 residues. Per the original data handling: How many nucleated cells were present was estimated from reference gene primer amplification. Assay: immunoSEQ multiplex PCR; the TCRdb copy retains only in-frame clones and omits some. The DNA was the basis for D and trimming; V, J and clone size are from that table. The sample has around 92,000 clones; approximately 79% are singletons. V is TRBV5-4 and J is TRBJ2-7; 8 bases agree with TRBD1. The source material was peripheral blood. The source is a man between 70 and 80 years old with COVID-19, enrolled during active disease. CDR3 DNA sequence: TGTGCCAGCAGCCTCCCGGGACAGGTCTCCTACGAGCAGTACTTC. This codes for CASSLPGQVSYEQYF.